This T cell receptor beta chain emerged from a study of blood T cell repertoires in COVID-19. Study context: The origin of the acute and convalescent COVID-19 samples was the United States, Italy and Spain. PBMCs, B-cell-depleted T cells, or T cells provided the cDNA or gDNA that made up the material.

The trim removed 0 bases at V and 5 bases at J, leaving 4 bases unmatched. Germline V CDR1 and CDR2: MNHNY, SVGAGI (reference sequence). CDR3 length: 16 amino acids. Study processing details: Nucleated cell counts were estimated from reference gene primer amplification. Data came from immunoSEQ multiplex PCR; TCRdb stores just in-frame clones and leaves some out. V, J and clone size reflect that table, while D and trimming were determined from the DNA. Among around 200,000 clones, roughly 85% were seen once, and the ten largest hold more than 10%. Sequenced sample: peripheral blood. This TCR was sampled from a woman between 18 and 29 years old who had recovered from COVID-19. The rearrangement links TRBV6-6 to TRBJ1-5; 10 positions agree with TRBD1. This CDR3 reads CASSYSGQGRDQPQHF. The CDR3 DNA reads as TGTGCCAGCAGTTACTCGGGACAGGGGAGGGATCAGCCCCAGCATTTT.